This TCR beta chain was found in a study of T cell responses to AZD1222 COVID-19 vaccine. Overall study findings and caveats: In the spike-specific TCR repertoire, nearly half reportedly target unmutated variant regions. Mostly white British, mostly female donors; authors suggested clonal diversity may be underestimated. At study baseline, merely five or six AZD1222 recipients were seropositive. The repertoires were collected only after the peak T cell response.

Method: immunoSEQ multiplex PCR; TCRdb's copy keeps in-frame clones and lacks some. Of 95,000 to 110,000 clones in the sample, approximately 90% were seen once. The CDR3 spans 13 residues. CDR1 and CDR2 from the germline V gene are MDHEN and SYDVKM. Regarding this clone: Antigen specificity is unknown. At one end, the junction sequence differs from germline, possibly due to a read error.

The chain is built from TRBV28 and TRBJ2-1, with a tentative D call TRBD1 (5 bases). Sequenced here: peripheral blood, sampled 28 days after the second AZD1222 dose. The source is an adult who received the AZD1222 COVID-19 vaccine. The chain's CDR3 is CASRGASHNEQFF. In nucleotides, the CDR3 is TGTGCCAGCAGAGGGGCCTCCCACAATGAGCAGTTCTTC.